These 7 T cell receptor beta chains were sequenced from one sample in a study of T-cell memory formation after mild COVID-19. TCRdb analysed the 5' RACE reads with MiXCR anew, one entry per CDR3 protein. This table holds 95,000 to 120,000 distinct CDR3 sequences, roughly a sixth found once. The sequencing sample was made of PBMCs or a T cell subset sorted from them (not recorded which). These TCRs come from a man between 18 and 29 years old who had mild COVID-19 (a few samples of this study predate the infection). Cell type and time point are not known.

This clonotype was detected ten times or more. The CDR3 DNA reads TGTGCCAGCAGCTTACCAGCGGGGGGGCAGGGTACGCAGTATTTT. Protein: CASSLPAGGQGTQYF. The chain uses TRBV7-9 and TRBJ2-3, with 10 bases identical to TRBD2. CDR3 length: 15 residues. From germline, CDR1 is SEHNR and CDR2 FQNEAQ (reference sequence). With V trimmed by 2 bases and J by 8 bases, 7 bases remained unmatched.

The chain joins TRBV12-3 or TRBV12-4 to TRBJ2-5; 7 bases match TRBD1. This CDR3 is built from 14 residues. Trimming removed 6 bases from V and 0 bases from J; junction bases left unmatched: 4. As DNA, the CDR3 is TGTGCCAGCAGCCTAGGACAGGACCAAGAGACCCAGTACTTC. It encodes CASSLGQDQETQYF.

This clonotype was observed a handful of times. The J gene is TRBJ2-3, the V gene TRBV11-2; TRBD1 or TRBD2 may be the D gene (5 bases each). The CDR3 is 20 amino acids. Germline assignment: CDR1 SGHAT and CDR2 FQNNGV. Trimming stripped 6 bases from V and 2 bases from J, with 30 bases between. CDR3 in DNA: TGTGCCAGCAGTAAACAACGAAGGGGTACTTTTCTCGGGGCCACAGATACGCAGTATTTT. Protein sequence: CASSKQRRGTFLGATDTQYF.

This clonotype was seen only a few times. The chain is built from TRBV5-1 and TRBJ2-5; 7 bases line up with TRBD1. With 3 bases clipped from V and 1 base from J, the junction kept 3 bases outside the gene matches. The CDR3 spans 14 residues. Germline V gives CDR1 SGHRS, CDR2 YFSETQ. The chain's CDR3 is CASSSQGTQETQYF. CDR3 coding DNA: TGCGCCAGCAGCTCACAGGGGACCCAAGAGACCCAGTACTTC.

The sample holds many counts of this clonotype. V gene TRBV5-1 combines with J gene TRBJ2-2; D gene uncertain. CDR3 length: 14 amino acids. CDR1 and CDR2 from the germline V gene are SGHRS and YFSETQ. V was clipped by 4 bases and J by 1 base, with 8 bases between them. This CDR3 reads CASSLGLNTGELFF. The CDR3 DNA sequence: TGCGCCAGCAGCCTGGGATTGAACACCGGGGAGCTGTTTTTT. The complete variable domain, with remaining parts taken from reference TRBV5-1 and TRBJ2-2, reads KAGVTQTPRYLIKTRGQQVTLSCSPISGHRSVSWYQQTPGQGLQFLFEYFSETQRNKGNFPGRFSGRQFSNSRSEMNVSTLELGDSALYLCASSLGLNTGELFFGEGSRLTVL.

This clonotype was found many times. CDR3: CASSRRSGSYNEQFF. The CDR3 DNA reads as TGCGCCAGCAGCCGGAGGTCCGGCTCCTACAATGAGCAGTTCTTC. The chain is built from TRBV4-3 and TRBJ2-1, with D perhaps TRBD2 (5 bases). The germline V and J ends were trimmed by 4 bases and 0 bases, with 10 bases remaining between them. The CDR3 is made up of 15 amino acids. The V gene's germline CDR1 is LGHNA and CDR2 YSLEER.

This clonotype was seen only a few times. The chain links TRBV4-3 to TRBJ2-1, with 10 bases matching TRBD2. Germline CDR1 and CDR2: LGHNA and YSLEER. The CDR3 runs 16 residues. V was clipped by 3 bases and J by 2 bases; unmatched bases: 4. Written as DNA, the CDR3 is TGCGCCAGCAGCCAGCTTGGACTAGCGGCCTACAATGAGCAGTTCTTC. Translating it yields CASSQLGLAAYNEQFF.